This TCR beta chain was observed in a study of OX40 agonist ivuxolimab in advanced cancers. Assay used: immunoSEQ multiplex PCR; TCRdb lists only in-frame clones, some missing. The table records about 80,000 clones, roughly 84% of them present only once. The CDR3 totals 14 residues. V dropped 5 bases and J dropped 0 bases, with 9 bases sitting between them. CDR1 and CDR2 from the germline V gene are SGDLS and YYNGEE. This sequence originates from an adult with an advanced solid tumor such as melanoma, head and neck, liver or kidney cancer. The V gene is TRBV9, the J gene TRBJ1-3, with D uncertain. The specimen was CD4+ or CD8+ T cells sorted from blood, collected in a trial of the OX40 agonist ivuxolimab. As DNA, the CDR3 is TGTGCCAGCAGTTCAGGTTTCTCTGGAAACACCATATATTTT. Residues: CASSSGFSGNTIYF.